The source of this TCR beta chain is a study of human T cells and chemical hapten exposure. Time point meaning: patch test 1, 2 weeks after DPC sensitization. Treatment here: therapeutic diphenylcyclopropenone sensitization with weekly scalp DPC. In the original analysis: Counts of TCRs in each sample centred on a median of around 96,000 and extended from roughly 25,000 to 750,000. TCRdb reprocessed the RACE reads via MiXCR and lists one record per CDR3 protein. These V and J calls are TCRdb output, not the study's own analysis. The table includes 180,000 or so distinct CDR3 sequences, 20% to 25% detected once. V lost 1 base to trimming and J lost 5 bases; unmatched junction nucleotides: 4. The CDR3 contains 14 residues. Germline CDR1 reads SGHRS; CDR2 reads YFSETQ.

This specimen was whole blood, taken in connection with sensitization to the hapten diphenylcyclopropenone (DPC). This TCR was recovered from a woman in her 50s with alopecia areata. Some clones in this sample may be carry-over from other donors' samples. The J gene is TRBJ2-3, the V gene TRBV5-1; 7 bases line up with TRBD1. The CDR3 DNA is TGCGCCAGCAGCTTGCAAGGGGGCGAAGATACGCAGTATTTT. This encodes CASSLQGGEDTQYF. Complete variable domain (other parts from reference TRBV5-1 and TRBJ2-3): KAGVTQTPRYLIKTRGQQVTLSCSPISGHRSVSWYQQTPGQGLQFLFEYFSETQRNKGNFPGRFSGRQFSNSRSEMNVSTLELGDSALYLCASSLQGGEDTQYFGPGTRLTVL.